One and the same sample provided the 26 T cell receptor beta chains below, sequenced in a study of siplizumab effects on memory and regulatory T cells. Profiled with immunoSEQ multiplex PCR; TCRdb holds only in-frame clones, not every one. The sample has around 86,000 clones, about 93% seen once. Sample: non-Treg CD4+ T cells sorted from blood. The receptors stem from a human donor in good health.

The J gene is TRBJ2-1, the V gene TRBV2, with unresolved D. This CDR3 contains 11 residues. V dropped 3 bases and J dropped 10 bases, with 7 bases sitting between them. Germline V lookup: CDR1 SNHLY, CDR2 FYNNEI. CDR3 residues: CASSEFTEQFF. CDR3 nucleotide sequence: TGTGCCAGCAGTGAGTTTACCGAGCAGTTCTTC.

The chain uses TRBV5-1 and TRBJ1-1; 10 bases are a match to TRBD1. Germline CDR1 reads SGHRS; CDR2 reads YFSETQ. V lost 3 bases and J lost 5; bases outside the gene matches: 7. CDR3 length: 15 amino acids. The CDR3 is CASSSRQGARTEAFF. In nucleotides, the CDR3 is TGCGCCAGCAGCTCTCGACAGGGGGCACGGACTGAAGCTTTCTTT.

CDR3 region: CASSLGVLQSGELFF. The CDR3 DNA sequence: TGTGCCAGCAGCTTGGGGGTCTTACAATCCGGGGAGCTGTTTTTT. The genes are TRBV11-3 and TRBJ2-2; D tentatively reads TRBD1 or TRBD2 (5 bases each). Per the germline V gene, CDR1 is SGHNT and CDR2 is YENEEA. The CDR3 contains 15 residues. The V end was cut by 3 bases, the J end by 6 bases, with 14 bases between.

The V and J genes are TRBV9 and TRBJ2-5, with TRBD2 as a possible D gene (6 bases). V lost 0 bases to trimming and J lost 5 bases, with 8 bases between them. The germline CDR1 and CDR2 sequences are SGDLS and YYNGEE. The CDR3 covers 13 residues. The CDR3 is CASSVAAGETQYF. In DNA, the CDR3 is TGTGCCAGCAGCGTAGCCGCGGGGGAGACCCAGTACTTC.

The CDR3 is CATSGGFWSGANVLTF. In DNA form, the CDR3 reads TGTGCCACCAGCGGGGGGTTTTGGTCCGGGGCCAACGTCCTGACTTTC. The rearrangement links TRBV15 to TRBJ2-6; D might be TRBD2 (6 bases). Deletions cut 5 bases from V and 4 bases from J, with 15 bases between. The CDR3 covers 16 residues. Germline V gene data show CDR1 as LNHNV and CDR2 as YYDKDF (reference sequence). The full variable domain, its missing parts supplied by reference TRBV15 and TRBJ2-6, is DAMVIQNPRYQVTQFGKPVTLSCSQTLNHNVMYWYQQKSSQAPKLLFHYYDKDFNNEADTPDNFQSRRPNTSFCFLDIRSPGLGDTAMYLCATSGGFWSGANVLTFGAGSRLTVL.

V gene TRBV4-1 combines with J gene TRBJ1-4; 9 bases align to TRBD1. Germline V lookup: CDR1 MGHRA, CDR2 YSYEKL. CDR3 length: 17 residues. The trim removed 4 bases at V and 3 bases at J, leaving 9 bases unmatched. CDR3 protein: CASSRNGQGFSNEKLFF. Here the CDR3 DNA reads TGCGCCAGCAGCCGGAATGGACAGGGGTTTTCTAATGAAAAACTGTTTTTT.

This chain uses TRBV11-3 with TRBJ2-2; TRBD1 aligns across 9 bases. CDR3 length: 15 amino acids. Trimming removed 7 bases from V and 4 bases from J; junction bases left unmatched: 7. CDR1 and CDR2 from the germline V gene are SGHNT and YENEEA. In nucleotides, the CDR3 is TGTGCCAGCACCATGGGACAGGGCGGCACCGGGGAGCTGTTTTTT. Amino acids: CASTMGQGGTGELFF.

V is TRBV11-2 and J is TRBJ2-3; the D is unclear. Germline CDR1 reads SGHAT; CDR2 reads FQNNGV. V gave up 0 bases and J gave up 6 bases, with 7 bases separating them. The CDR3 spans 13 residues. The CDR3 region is CASSLDREDTQYF. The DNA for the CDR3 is TGTGCCAGCAGCTTAGATCGAGAGGATACGCAGTATTTT.

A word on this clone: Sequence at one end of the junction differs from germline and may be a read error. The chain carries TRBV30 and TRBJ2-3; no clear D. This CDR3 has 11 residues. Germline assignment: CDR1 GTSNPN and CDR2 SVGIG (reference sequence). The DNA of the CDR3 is TGTGCCTGGAGTGTCGGTGGATCTGTGCTTTTT. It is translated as CAWSVGGSVLF.

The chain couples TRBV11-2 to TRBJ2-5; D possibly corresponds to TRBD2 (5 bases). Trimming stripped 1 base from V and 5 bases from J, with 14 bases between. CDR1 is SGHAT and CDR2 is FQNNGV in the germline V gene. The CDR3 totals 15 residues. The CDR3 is CASSLGRASGETQYF. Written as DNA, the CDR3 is TGTGCCAGCAGCTTAGGACGGGCCTCGGGGGAGACCCAGTACTTC.

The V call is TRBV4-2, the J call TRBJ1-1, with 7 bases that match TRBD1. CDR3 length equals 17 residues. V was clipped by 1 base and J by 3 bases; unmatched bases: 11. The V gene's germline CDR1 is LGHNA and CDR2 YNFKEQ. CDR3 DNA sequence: TGTGCCAGCAGCCAAGTTGGGACAGTCCTTAGGGACACTGAAGCTTTCTTT. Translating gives CASSQVGTVLRDTEAFF.

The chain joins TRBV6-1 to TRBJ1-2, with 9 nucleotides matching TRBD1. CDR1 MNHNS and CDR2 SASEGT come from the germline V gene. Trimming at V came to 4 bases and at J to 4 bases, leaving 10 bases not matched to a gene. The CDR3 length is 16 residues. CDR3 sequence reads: CASSVVRTGVFYGYTF. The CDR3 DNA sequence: TGTGCCAGCAGTGTAGTAAGGACAGGGGTATTCTATGGCTACACCTTC.

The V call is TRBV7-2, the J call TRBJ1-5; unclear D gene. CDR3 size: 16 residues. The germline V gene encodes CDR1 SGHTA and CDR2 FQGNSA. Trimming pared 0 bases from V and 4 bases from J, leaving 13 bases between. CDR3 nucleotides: TGTGCCAGCAGCTTAGCGTCGGCCGGAGGGAATCAGCCCCAGCATTTT. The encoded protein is CASSLASAGGNQPQHF.

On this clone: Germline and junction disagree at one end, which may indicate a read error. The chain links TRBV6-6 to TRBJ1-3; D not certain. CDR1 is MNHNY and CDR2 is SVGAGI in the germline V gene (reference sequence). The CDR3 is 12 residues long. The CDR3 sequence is CASSRSGDTIYF. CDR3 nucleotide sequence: TGTGCCAGCAGTCGCTCTGGAGACACCATATATTTT.

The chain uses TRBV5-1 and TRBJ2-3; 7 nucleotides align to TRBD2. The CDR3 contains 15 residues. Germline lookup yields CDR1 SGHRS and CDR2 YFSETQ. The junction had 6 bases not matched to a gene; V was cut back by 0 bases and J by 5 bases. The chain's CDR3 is CASSLVSGTIDTQYF. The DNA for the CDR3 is TGCGCCAGCAGCTTGGTCAGCGGGACTATAGATACGCAGTATTTT.

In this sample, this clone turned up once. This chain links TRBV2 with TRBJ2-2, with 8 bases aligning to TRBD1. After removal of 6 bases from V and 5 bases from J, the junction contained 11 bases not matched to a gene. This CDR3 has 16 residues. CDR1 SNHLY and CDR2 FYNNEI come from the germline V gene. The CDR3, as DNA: TGTGCCAGCAGCCAACGGAAACAGGGGGTGACCGGGGAGCTGTTTTTT. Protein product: CASSQRKQGVTGELFF.

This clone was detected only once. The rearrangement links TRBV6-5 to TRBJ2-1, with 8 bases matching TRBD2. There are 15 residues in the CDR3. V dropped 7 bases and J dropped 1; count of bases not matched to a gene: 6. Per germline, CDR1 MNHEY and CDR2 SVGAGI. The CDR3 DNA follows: TGTGCCAGCAAACCAAGCGGGAGATCCTACAATGAGCAGTTCTTC. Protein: CASKPSGRSYNEQFF.

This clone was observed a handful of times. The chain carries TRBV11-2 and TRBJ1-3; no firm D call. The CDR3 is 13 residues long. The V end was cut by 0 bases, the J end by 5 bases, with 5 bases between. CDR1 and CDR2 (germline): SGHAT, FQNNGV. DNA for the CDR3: TGTGCCAGCAGCTTAGATACTCGAAACACCATATATTTT. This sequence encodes CASSLDTRNTIYF.

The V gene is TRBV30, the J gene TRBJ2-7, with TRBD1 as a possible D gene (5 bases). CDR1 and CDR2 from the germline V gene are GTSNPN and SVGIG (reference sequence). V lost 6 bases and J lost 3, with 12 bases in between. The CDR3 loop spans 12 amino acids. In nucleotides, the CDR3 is TGTGCCTGCATTCAGGGAAACTACGAGCAGTACTTC. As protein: CACIQGNYEQYF.

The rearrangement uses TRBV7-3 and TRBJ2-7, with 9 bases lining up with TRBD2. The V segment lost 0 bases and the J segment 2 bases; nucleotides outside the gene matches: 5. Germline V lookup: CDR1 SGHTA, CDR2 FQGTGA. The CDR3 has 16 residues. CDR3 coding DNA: TGTGCCAGCAGCTTAACGCGGCTAGCGGGGACCTACGAGCAGTACTTC. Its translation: CASSLTRLAGTYEQYF.

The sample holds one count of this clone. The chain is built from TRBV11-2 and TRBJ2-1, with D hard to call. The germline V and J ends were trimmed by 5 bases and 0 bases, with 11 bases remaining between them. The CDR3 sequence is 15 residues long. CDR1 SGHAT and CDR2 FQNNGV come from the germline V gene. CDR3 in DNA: TGTGCCAGCAGCCGGGCCATAAGCTCCTACAATGAGCAGTTCTTC. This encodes CASSRAISSYNEQFF.

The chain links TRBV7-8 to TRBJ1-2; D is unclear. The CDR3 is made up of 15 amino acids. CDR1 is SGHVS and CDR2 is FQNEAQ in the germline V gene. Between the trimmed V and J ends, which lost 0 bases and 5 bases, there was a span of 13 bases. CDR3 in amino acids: CASSLARGGGYGYTF. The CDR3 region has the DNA TGTGCCAGCAGCTTAGCTCGGGGAGGAGGATATGGCTACACCTTC.

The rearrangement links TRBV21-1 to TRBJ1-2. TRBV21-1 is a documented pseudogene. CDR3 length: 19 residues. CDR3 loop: CASSNSALNQGEGDYGYTF. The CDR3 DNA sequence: TGTGCCAGCAGCAATTCGGCCTTAAATCAGGGAGAGGGAGACTATGGCTACACCTTC.

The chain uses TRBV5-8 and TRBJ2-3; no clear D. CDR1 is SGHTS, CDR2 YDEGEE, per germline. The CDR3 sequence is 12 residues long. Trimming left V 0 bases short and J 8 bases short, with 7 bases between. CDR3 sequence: CASSLGPSTQYF. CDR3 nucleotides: TGTGCCAGCAGCTTGGGACCAAGTACGCAGTATTTT.

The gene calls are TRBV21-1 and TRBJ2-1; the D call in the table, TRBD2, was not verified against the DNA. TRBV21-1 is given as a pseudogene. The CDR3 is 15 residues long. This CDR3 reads CASSKESEAGHEQFF. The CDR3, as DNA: TGTGCCAGCAGCAAAGAAAGCGAAGCGGGGCATGAGCAGTTCTTC.

The CDR3 nucleotides are TGTGCCTGGAGTTTAGGTCGGACAGGAAATAGCAATCAGCCCCAGCATTTT. It translates to CAWSLGRTGNSNQPQHF. The chain employs TRBV30 and TRBJ1-5; 7 bases are shared with TRBD1. J gave up 0 bases and V 2 bases, and 10 bases lay outside the gene matches. This CDR3 region has 17 residues. Germline values: CDR1 GTSNPN, CDR2 SVGIG (reference sequence).